The 27 T cell receptor beta chains below come from one sample, sequenced in a study of blood T cell repertoires in COVID-19. Some clones are missing from TCRdb's copy, which holds only in-frame ones; the method was immunoSEQ multiplex PCR. The table lists some 120,000 clones, around 90% of them singletons. The source material was peripheral blood. Every receptor here comes from a man in his 60s with COVID-19, enrolled during active disease.

The chain couples TRBV6-5 to TRBJ2-7; possible D gene TRBD2, 6 bases. In germline, CDR1 is MNHEY, CDR2 SVGAGI. The CDR3 is 14 residues long. The V end lost 4 bases, the J end lost 0 bases, and 10 bases lay between the germline ends. CDR3 bases: TGTGCCAGCAGTTCCCGGGACTTCTCCTACGAGCAGTACTTC. Translated, it gives CASSSRDFSYEQYF.

The rearrangement uses TRBV5-1 and TRBJ2-5; D perhaps matches TRBD2 (5 bases). The CDR3 has 15 residues. CDR1 is SGHRS, CDR2 YFSETQ, per germline. Between the trimmed V and J ends, which lost 0 bases and 0 bases, there was a span of 9 bases. CDR3: CASSLGRGYQETQYF. In nucleotides, the CDR3 is TGCGCCAGCAGCTTGGGGCGAGGGTACCAAGAGACCCAGTACTTC.

The chain combines TRBV6-5 with TRBJ2-5; the D gene is possibly TRBD1 (6 bases). This CDR3 comprises 14 residues. Trimming cost V 6 bases and J 2 bases, with 13 bases left between them. CDR1 and CDR2 (germline): MNHEY, SVGAGI. CDR3 bases: TGTGCCAGCAGGATCGACAGGACACAAGAGACCCAGTACTTC. Translated, it gives CASRIDRTQETQYF.

This chain uses TRBV7-9 with TRBJ1-2; D is uncertain. V was pared by 5 bases and J by 3 bases, with 19 bases between. Germline CDR1 is SEHNR and CDR2 is FQNEAQ (reference sequence). This CDR3 contains 16 residues. CDR3 DNA sequence: TGTGCCAGCAGCAAGAGGGCGGCAGGTTCGGACTATGGCTACACCTTC. Translation gives CASSKRAAGSDYGYTF.

V gene TRBV7-2 combines with J gene TRBJ2-3; 8 nucleotides match TRBD2. V was pared by 6 bases and J by 1 base, with 6 bases of the junction left unmatched. This CDR3 comprises 15 residues. CDR1 is SGHTA, CDR2 FQGNSA, per germline. This chain's CDR3 is CASSHATSGTDTQYF. DNA of the CDR3: TGTGCCAGCAGTCATGCGACTAGCGGCACAGATACGCAGTATTTT.

The chain has TRBV9 and TRBJ2-1; 7 nucleotides line up with TRBD2. The germline gives CDR1 SGDLS, CDR2 YYNGEE. CDR3 size: 15 residues. Trimming cost V 0 bases and J 9 bases; bases outside gene matches: 9. The CDR3: CASSVEVGGISEQFF. The CDR3 region has the DNA TGTGCCAGCAGCGTAGAGGTGGGAGGGATTAGTGAGCAGTTCTTC.

The chain uses TRBV2 and TRBJ1-5; the match to TRBD1 covers 7 bases. With V trimmed by 5 bases and J by 0 bases, 4 bases remained unmatched. The CDR3 sequence is 15 residues long. From germline, CDR1 is SNHLY and CDR2 FYNNEI. CDR3 amino acids: CASSNRGYSNQPQHF. The CDR3 nucleotides are TGTGCCAGCAGTAACAGGGGTTATAGCAATCAGCCCCAGCATTTT.

This sequence joins TRBV10-1 and TRBJ1-1, with D uncertain. The germline V gene encodes CDR1 WNHNN and CDR2 SYGVQD (reference sequence). The CDR3 sequence is 14 residues long. Trimming shortened V by 0 bases and J by 6 bases, and 11 bases separated the two germline ends. Here the CDR3 reads CASSESSYPAEAFF. CDR3 in DNA: TGCGCCAGCAGTGAGTCGAGTTACCCGGCTGAAGCTTTCTTT.

This clone was counted once. The chain carries TRBV12-3 or TRBV12-4 and TRBJ2-2, with D possibly matching TRBD1 (6 bases). Between the trimmed V and J ends, which lost 5 bases and 6 bases, there was a span of 10 bases. The CDR3 is 13 residues long. CDR3: CASSNRAAGELFF. In nucleotides, the CDR3 is TGTGCCAGCAGTAACAGGGCGGCCGGGGAGCTGTTTTTT.

The rearrangement joins TRBV6-1 to TRBJ2-1; 7 positions agree with TRBD2. V gave up 10 bases and J gave up 3 bases; unmatched junction bases: 9. CDR3 size: 14 residues. Germline lookup yields CDR1 MNHNS and CDR2 SASEGT. The CDR3 is CATNGASGYNEQFF. The DNA of the CDR3 is TGTGCCACCAACGGAGCTAGCGGCTACAATGAGCAGTTCTTC.

On this clone: The junction departs from germline at one end; a sequencing error may be responsible. The gene calls are TRBV7-7 and TRBJ2-3; TRBD1 is a possible D gene (6 bases). The CDR3 covers 14 residues. Germline values: CDR1 SSHAT, CDR2 FNYEAQ (reference sequence). The CDR3 DNA reads TGTGCTAGCAGCTTATGGGGGCGCACAGATACGCAGTATTTT. Encoded protein: CASSLWGRTDTQYF.

The V and J genes are TRBV18 and TRBJ1-4; D gene unclear. The CDR3 has 14 amino acids. Germline CDR1 is KGHSH and CDR2 is LQKENI. Deletions cut 6 bases from V and 5 bases from J, with 13 bases between. CDR3 loop: CASSLALGNEKLFF. Here the CDR3 DNA reads TGTGCCAGCTCGCTGGCGCTCGGGAATGAAAAACTGTTTTTT.

The chain couples TRBV3-1 (or the pseudogene TRBV3-2) to TRBJ2-5; a possible D gene is TRBD2 (6 bases). With 4 bases removed from V and 5 bases from J, the gap between germline ends came to 14 bases. CDR3 length: 14 amino acids. Germline V gene sequence: CDR1 LGHDT, CDR2 YNNKEL (reference sequence). The CDR3 reads CASSPGDGVETQYF. Here the CDR3 DNA reads TGTGCCAGCAGCCCGGGAGATGGGGTCGAGACCCAGTACTTC.

The V gene is TRBV4-3, the J gene TRBJ2-7; 14 nucleotides align to TRBD2. The CDR3 has 18 residues. The junction had 13 bases not matched to a gene; V was cut back by 3 bases and J by 6 bases. CDR1 LGHNA and CDR2 YSLEER come from the germline V gene. The CDR3 reads CASSQRDTGTSGSSEQYF. In DNA form, the CDR3 reads TGCGCCAGCAGCCAGAGGGACACCGGGACTAGCGGGAGTTCCGAGCAGTACTTC.

The chain employs TRBV19 and TRBJ2-2; 8 bases are a match to TRBD1. The CDR3 sequence is 14 residues long. Germline-derived CDR1 and CDR2 are LNHDA and SQIVND (reference sequence). The J segment lost 4 bases and the V segment lost 5 bases, leaving 3 bases of the junction unmatched. Here the CDR3 reads CASSFDRGTGELFF. In nucleotides, the CDR3 is TGTGCCAGTAGTTTTGACAGGGGCACCGGGGAGCTGTTTTTT.

J is TRBJ1-5 and V is TRBV23-1; D gene uncertain. TRBV23-1 is marked as an open reading frame, function uncertain. With 4 bases removed from V and 0 bases from J, the gap between germline ends came to 19 bases. The CDR3 is made up of 18 amino acids. The CDR3 loop is CASSRRALRDYSNQPQHF. CDR3 in DNA: TGCGCCAGCAGTCGAAGGGCCTTGAGGGATTATAGCAATCAGCCCCAGCATTTT.

This chain joins TRBV14 and TRBJ2-3, with 7 nucleotides matching TRBD1. This CDR3 spans 15 amino acids. After removal of 4 bases from V and 2 bases from J, the junction contained 6 bases not matched to a gene. Germline loops: CDR1 SGHDN, CDR2 FVKESK. CDR3 loop: CASSPEGQFTDTQYF. The CDR3 nucleotides are TGTGCCAGCAGCCCAGAGGGACAGTTCACAGATACGCAGTATTTT.

The rearrangement uses TRBV21-1 and TRBJ2-1; TRBD1 is taken as the D call from the table, unchecked against the DNA. TRBV21-1 is tagged as a pseudogene. The CDR3 runs 13 residues. The CDR3 loop is CASSETGINEQFF. The CDR3 nucleotides are TGTGCCAGCAGCGAAACAGGGATCAATGAGCAGTTCTTC.

The table lists this clone with a few counts. The genes are TRBV2 and TRBJ2-3; D gene uncertain. From germline, CDR1 is SNHLY and CDR2 FYNNEI. The CDR3 totals 15 residues. V lost 4 bases, J lost 2 bases, and 13 bases lay in between. For the CDR3, the DNA is TGTGCCAGCAGTGCGGTCCAATCTTCCACAGATACGCAGTATTTT. It yields the protein CASSAVQSSTDTQYF.

This sequence joins TRBV2 and TRBJ2-7, with TRBD2 matching 7 bases. This CDR3 has 13 residues. V trimming: 8 bases; J trimming: 4 bases; junction bases outside the gene matches: 8. CDR1 and CDR2 from the germline V gene are SNHLY and FYNNEI. The CDR3 nucleotides are TGTGCCAGCGGGAGGGAATCAAGGTACGAGCAGTACTTC. Protein sequence: CASGRESRYEQYF.

This clone came up once. The rearrangement joins TRBV5-1 to TRBJ2-1, with 7 positions matching TRBD1. This CDR3 is built from 15 residues. CDR1 and CDR2 from the germline V gene are SGHRS and YFSETQ. J lost 4 bases, V lost 7 bases, and 11 bases had no gene match. DNA of the CDR3: TGCGCCAGCTCTCAACCGGGACAGCCTTACAATGAGCAGTTCTTC. Translating it yields CASSQPGQPYNEQFF.

V is TRBV28 and J is TRBJ2-1; 9 bases align to TRBD1. The CDR3 spans 14 residues. The trim removed 5 bases at V and 6 bases at J, leaving 5 bases unmatched. Germline V CDR1 and CDR2: MDHEN, SYDVKM. The CDR3 here is CASSGGQGLNEQFF. The CDR3 DNA follows: TGTGCCAGCAGTGGCGGACAGGGGCTCAATGAGCAGTTCTTC. Using reference TRBV28 and TRBJ2-1 for the parts outside the CDR3, the full variable domain is DVKVTQSSRYLVKRTGEKVFLECVQDMDHENMFWYRQDPGLGLRLIYFSYDVKMKEKGDIPEGYSVSREKKERFSLILESASTNQTSMYLCASSGGQGLNEQFFGPGTRLTVL.

A single count supports this clone. The J gene is TRBJ1-3, the V gene TRBV6-6, with 7 bases aligning to TRBD1. Germline V gives CDR1 MNHNY, CDR2 SVGAGI (reference sequence). J was trimmed by 4 bases and V by 2 bases; bases with no gene match: 8. The length of the CDR3 is 16 residues. The DNA of the CDR3 is TGTGCCAGCAGTTACCCTGGGACAGTTGGGGGAAACACCATATATTTT. Residues: CASSYPGTVGGNTIYF.

The genes are TRBV9 and TRBJ2-1; 13 bases match TRBD2. V trimming: 0 bases; J trimming: 7 bases; junction bases outside the gene matches: 7. Per the germline V gene, CDR1 is SGDLS and CDR2 is YYNGEE. There are 17 residues in the CDR3. DNA for the CDR3: TGTGCCAGCAGCGTAGGACTAGCGGGAGGTATTGGGAATGAGCAGTTCTTC. Translating it yields CASSVGLAGGIGNEQFF.

As DNA, the CDR3 is TGTGCCAGCAGCTCGCCCAAGACAGGGGATGGCACTGAAGCTTTCTTT. Protein sequence: CASSSPKTGDGTEAFF. The J gene is TRBJ1-1, the V gene TRBV9; the match to TRBD1 covers 8 bases. The CDR3 runs to 16 residues. Germline CDR1 is SGDLS and CDR2 is YYNGEE. The trim removed 4 bases at V and 4 bases at J, leaving 12 bases unmatched.

The J gene is TRBJ2-7, the V gene TRBV19; 8 nucleotides agree with TRBD1. CDR1 is LNHDA, CDR2 SQIVND, per germline (reference sequence). V gave up 3 bases and J gave up 5 bases; unmatched junction bases: 6. This CDR3 has 14 residues. The CDR3 protein is CASSIQGARNEQYF. The DNA of the CDR3 is TGTGCCAGTAGTATCCAGGGGGCGAGGAACGAGCAGTACTTC.

The chain employs TRBV7-9 and TRBJ2-3; TRBD1 matches 7 bases. Unmatched junction bases numbered 7, after V lost 5 bases and J lost 2 bases. Germline V gene lookup returns CDR1 SEHNR and CDR2 FQNEAQ (reference sequence). There are 15 residues in the CDR3. The CDR3 is CASSTRQGFTDTQYF. For the CDR3, the DNA is TGTGCCAGCAGCACTCGACAGGGATTCACAGATACGCAGTATTTT.